Included here is one T cell receptor (beta chain) sequence, with context. Germline V gene data show CDR1 as SGDLS and CDR2 as YYNGEE. The CDR3 extends over 14 amino acids. V gave up 4 bases and J gave up 7 bases; unmatched junction bases: 9. Profiled with immunoSEQ multiplex PCR; TCRdb holds only in-frame clones, not every one. The sample shows 1,000 or so clones, around 97% of them seen only once. This sample stems from a study of tumor T cells in aggressive B-cell lymphoma. The chain employs TRBV9 and TRBJ2-7; 9 bases agree with TRBD1. Input material: tumor tissue. The receptor was derived from an adult with diffuse large B cell lymphoma. This CDR3 reads CASSPGTGNSEQYF. CDR3 nucleotide sequence: TGTGCCAGCAGCCCCGGGACAGGGAACTCTGAGCAGTACTTC.